The 23 T cell receptor beta chains presented below share a single source sample, sequenced in a study of radiotherapy plus CTLA-4 blockade in lung cancer. Clones were read by immunoSEQ multiplex PCR, and TCRdb kept only the in-frame ones, dropping some. The repertoire consists of around 110,000 clones, with 85% to 90% occurring once and the leading ten covering about 7%. The specimen comprised peripheral blood, sampled from a patient treated with radiotherapy plus ipilimumab. These receptors came from a human donor with non-small cell lung cancer that progressed on radiotherapy plus ipilimumab.

The chain combines TRBV14 with TRBJ1-3, with D uncertain. Trimming shortened V by 0 bases and J by 4 bases, and 7 bases separated the two germline ends. Germline assignment: CDR1 SGHDN and CDR2 FVKESK. The CDR3 runs 14 residues. This CDR3 is CASSQDLSGNTIYF. The DNA of the CDR3 is TGTGCCAGCAGCCAAGATCTGTCCGGAAACACCATATATTTT.

The V and J genes are TRBV19 and TRBJ2-7, with TRBD1 matching over 7 bases. Losses at the gene ends were 6 bases for V and 3 bases for J; bases not matched to a gene: 11. Germline V CDR1 and CDR2: LNHDA, SQIVND (reference sequence). The CDR3 runs to 15 residues. The DNA for the CDR3 is TGTGCCAGTAGCTATGACAGGGTGGGTGTCTACGAGCAGTACTTC. Translating it yields CASSYDRVGVYEQYF.

The rearrangement links TRBV6-6 to TRBJ1-2; 8 bases map to TRBD1. Germline CDR1 is MNHNY and CDR2 is SVGAGI (reference sequence). With 0 bases clipped from V and 4 bases from J, the junction kept 4 bases outside the gene matches. This CDR3 region has 15 residues. The CDR3 DNA sequence: TGTGCCAGCAGTTACTCCGGGACAGGAAGCTATGGCTACACCTTC. Protein: CASSYSGTGSYGYTF.

CDR3 sequence (DNA): TGTGCCAGCAGCCCCCCAGCCTACAATGAGCAGTTCTTC. Protein product: CASSPPAYNEQFF. The V call is TRBV11-2, the J call TRBJ2-1, with D hard to call. Trimming left V 5 bases short and J 2 bases short, with 7 bases between. CDR1 and CDR2 from the germline V gene are SGHAT and FQNNGV. CDR3 length: 13 residues.

V usage is TRBV10-2 and J usage is TRBJ2-2; no clear D. V was shortened by 3 bases and J by 4 bases, with 9 bases between the two germline ends. Germline loops: CDR1 WSHSY, CDR2 SAAADI. This CDR3 spans 14 amino acids. CDR3 bases: TGCGCCAGCAGTGAACGAGACATCACCGGGGAGCTGTTTTTT. Protein: CASSERDITGELFF.

V gene TRBV5-1 combines with J gene TRBJ1-1, with TRBD1 as a possible D gene (5 bases). Trimming shortened V by 2 bases and J by 4 bases, and 9 bases separated the two germline ends. Germline V CDR1 and CDR2: SGHRS, YFSETQ. This CDR3 has 13 amino acids. DNA of the CDR3: TGCGCCAGCAGCTTCGAAGGGGTCACTGAAGCTTTCTTT. Its protein is CASSFEGVTEAFF.

The rearrangement joins TRBV7-2 to TRBJ2-1, with 11 bases lining up with TRBD2. From germline, CDR1 is SGHTA and CDR2 FQGNSA. The CDR3 consists of 14 residues. Losses at the gene ends were 6 bases for V and 14 bases for J; bases not matched to a gene: 12. Here the CDR3 reads CASRRLTSGTAEFF. The CDR3 nucleotides read TGTGCCAGCAGGAGATTGACTAGCGGGACTGCCGAGTTCTTC.

This chain links TRBV7-3 with TRBJ2-3, with no clear D. CDR3 length: 15 residues. V was shortened by 0 bases and J by 2 bases, with 9 bases between the two germline ends. Germline V gene data show CDR1 as SGHTA and CDR2 as FQGTGA. The CDR3 coding sequence is TGTGCCAGCAGCTTAACAGGAGACTCCACAGATACGCAGTATTTT. Its translation: CASSLTGDSTDTQYF.

This chain joins TRBV21-1 and TRBJ1-5; TRBD1 reflects the table's D call only, with no check against the DNA. TRBV21-1 is given as a pseudogene. There are 15 residues in the CDR3. The DNA of the CDR3 is TGTGCCAGCAGCAAAGAGGGGGACAGCAATCAGCCCCAGCATTTT. Translated, it gives CASSKEGDSNQPQHF.

The chain joins TRBV18 to TRBJ1-2; no reliable D call. Germline V lookup: CDR1 KGHSH, CDR2 LQKENI. This CDR3 has 14 amino acids. Trimming stripped 2 bases from V and 2 bases from J, with 9 bases between. CDR3 nucleotide sequence: TGTGCCAGCTCACCAAGCAGGTCCAACTATGGCTACACCTTC. It translates to CASSPSRSNYGYTF.

V gene TRBV5-1 combines with J gene TRBJ1-5; D is unclear. Germline loops: CDR1 SGHRS, CDR2 YFSETQ. The germline V and J ends were trimmed by 4 bases and 0 bases, with 8 bases remaining between them. The CDR3 spans 14 residues. The CDR3 sequence is CASSPLHSNQPQHF. DNA for the CDR3: TGCGCCAGCAGCCCATTACATAGCAATCAGCCCCAGCATTTT. The full variable domain, rest sourced from reference TRBV5-1 and TRBJ1-5, is KAGVTQTPRYLIKTRGQQVTLSCSPISGHRSVSWYQQTPGQGLQFLFEYFSETQRNKGNFPGRFSGRQFSNSRSEMNVSTLELGDSALYLCASSPLHSNQPQHFGDGTRLSIL.

This chain joins TRBV30 and TRBJ1-4; tentatively, D is TRBD1 (5 bases). Germline assignment: CDR1 GTSNPN and CDR2 SVGIG (reference sequence). The CDR3 runs 15 residues. V was clipped by 0 bases and J by 2 bases, with 10 bases between them. The CDR3 is CAWSVQRGTNEKLFF. The CDR3 DNA sequence: TGTGCCTGGAGTGTACAAAGGGGCACTAATGAAAAACTGTTTTTT.

The chain couples TRBV5-1 to TRBJ1-1; D call uncertain. Germline loops: CDR1 SGHRS, CDR2 YFSETQ. The CDR3 loop spans 14 amino acids. Trimming left V 4 bases short and J 1 base short, with 11 bases between. The CDR3 nucleotides are TGCGCCAGCAGCGTATCCTGGGGGAACACTGAAGCTTTCTTT. This sequence encodes CASSVSWGNTEAFF.

The chain combines TRBV5-1 with TRBJ2-7, with D perhaps matching TRBD1 (6 bases). V was pared by 4 bases and J by 2 bases, with 13 bases between. Germline CDR1 and CDR2: SGHRS and YFSETQ. There are 14 residues in the CDR3. CDR3 loop: CASSPRDIAYEQYF. Here the CDR3 DNA reads TGCGCCAGCAGCCCTCGGGACATCGCCTACGAGCAGTACTTC.

V gene TRBV10-3 combines with J gene TRBJ2-5; 8 bases are shared with TRBD1. The CDR3 length is 13 residues. CDR1 is ENHRY, CDR2 SYGVKD, per germline. The V gene end was trimmed by 6 bases and the J gene end by 4 bases; junction bases not matched to a gene: 4. The CDR3 protein is CAISRGQGETQYF. DNA of the CDR3: TGTGCCATCAGCCGCGGACAGGGAGAGACCCAGTACTTC.

This clone was observed once. The V gene is TRBV5-1, the J gene TRBJ2-7, with D possibly being TRBD2 (6 bases). V lost 2 bases to trimming and J lost 7 bases, with 16 bases between them. The CDR3 loop spans 14 amino acids. The germline CDR1 and CDR2 sequences are SGHRS and YFSETQ. CDR3 protein: CASSLLASIGEQYF. The CDR3 DNA reads TGCGCCAGCAGCTTACTAGCCTCAATAGGGGAGCAGTACTTC.

J is TRBJ1-5 and V is TRBV27; a possible D gene is TRBD1 (5 bases). This CDR3 is 13 amino acids long. From germline, CDR1 is MNHEY and CDR2 SMNVEV (reference sequence). Trimming left V 8 bases short and J 4 bases short, with 12 bases between. The CDR3 spells CASRTRVNQPQHF. CDR3 sequence (DNA): TGTGCCAGCCGGACCAGGGTAAATCAGCCCCAGCATTTT.

J is TRBJ2-1 and V is TRBV5-8, with 8 positions matching TRBD2. The CDR3 has 19 amino acids. Losses at the gene ends were 3 bases for V and 1 base for J; bases not matched to a gene: 15. Germline values: CDR1 SGHTS, CDR2 YDEGEE. DNA of the CDR3: TGTGCCAGCAGCTCACTTATCGCGGGAGGCCCTGGGTCCTACAATGAGCAGTTCTTC. Translated: CASSSLIAGGPGSYNEQFF.

The chain links TRBV6-1 to TRBJ2-5; 10 bases fit TRBD1. The J call may not be correct, given that the DNA end is closer to TRBJ2-7. CDR3 size: 14 residues. Germline V CDR1 and CDR2: MNHNS, SASEGT. Written as DNA, the CDR3 is TGTGCCAGCAAAAGCCGGGACAGGGGCCACGAGCAGTACTTC. Translating it yields CASKSRDRGHEQYF.

The CDR3: CASSLGLAGPSTDTQYF. CDR3 nucleotide sequence: TGCGCCAGCAGCTTGGGACTAGCGGGGCCTAGCACAGATACGCAGTATTTT. V gene TRBV5-1 combines with J gene TRBJ2-3, with 11 bases matching TRBD2. Germline lookup yields CDR1 SGHRS and CDR2 YFSETQ. This CDR3 is built from 17 residues. The trim removed 0 bases at V and 0 bases at J, leaving 3 bases unmatched. The entire variable domain, with the rest obtained from reference TRBV5-1 and TRBJ2-3, is as follows: KAGVTQTPRYLIKTRGQQVTLSCSPISGHRSVSWYQQTPGQGLQFLFEYFSETQRNKGNFPGRFSGRQFSNSRSEMNVSTLELGDSALYLCASSLGLAGPSTDTQYFGPGTRLTVL.

This clone came up once. Within the sample, other DNA sequences also encode this same CDR3. The gene calls are TRBV5-4 and TRBJ2-5; D possibly matches TRBD1 or TRBD2 (6 bases each). The CDR3 contains 14 residues. Germline CDR1 is SGHNT and CDR2 is YYREEE (reference sequence). Trimming took off 2 bases at V and 2 bases at J, with 10 bases between the two ends. The chain's CDR3 is CASSLKGGQETQYF. The CDR3 coding sequence is TGTGCCAGCAGCTTAAAAGGGGGGCAAGAGACCCAGTACTTC.

This chain connects TRBV5-1 to TRBJ2-2; no firm D call. Trimming removed 0 bases at V and 1 base at J, with 1 base between. This CDR3 has 13 amino acids. CDR1 is SGHRS and CDR2 is YFSETQ in the germline V gene. The CDR3 is CASSLGNTGELFF. The CDR3 bases are TGCGCCAGCAGCTTGGGGAACACCGGGGAGCTGTTTTTT. The whole variable domain, filled in from reference TRBV5-1 and TRBJ2-2, reads KAGVTQTPRYLIKTRGQQVTLSCSPISGHRSVSWYQQTPGQGLQFLFEYFSETQRNKGNFPGRFSGRQFSNSRSEMNVSTLELGDSALYLCASSLGNTGELFFGEGSRLTVL.

The rearrangement uses TRBV6-1 and TRBJ2-6; D uncertain. The V end lost 7 bases, the J end lost 1 base, and 8 bases lay between the germline ends. Germline-derived CDR1 and CDR2 are MNHNS and SASEGT. The CDR3 spans 14 residues. The chain's CDR3 is CASTPMSGANVLTF. The CDR3 nucleotides read TGTGCCAGCACTCCCATGTCTGGGGCCAACGTCCTGACTTTC.